This T cell receptor beta chain comes out of a study of cytomegalovirus exposure and HLA in healthy donors. This clone was counted a single time. The PCR employed 60 Vbeta primers together with 13 Jbeta primers. Assay used: immunoSEQ multiplex PCR; TCRdb lists only in-frame clones, some missing. The table records approximately 220,000 clones, approximately 88% of them present only once. This clonotype originated in a boy aged 2-9 years in good health and CMV-seronegative. Sequencing was carried out using PBMCs.

CDR3 protein: CASSIRVNTEAFF. In DNA, the CDR3 is TGTGCCAGTAGTATAAGAGTGAACACTGAAGCTTTCTTT. The J gene is TRBJ1-1, the V gene TRBV19; no firm D call. Trimming took 2 bases from V and 0 from J, leaving 4 bases between them. Germline V gene lookup returns CDR1 LNHDA and CDR2 SQIVND (reference sequence). CDR3 size: 13 residues.